There are a few counts of the clone carrying this T cell receptor beta chain. This sample stems from a study of blood T cell repertoires in COVID-19. Background on the study: Both acute and convalescent COVID-19 samples were obtained from the United States, Italy and Spain.

Generated by immunoSEQ multiplex PCR, the TCRdb table keeps only in-frame clones and is missing some. The sample holds about 440,000 clones, roughly 91% seen once. CDR1 SGHAT and CDR2 FQNNGV come from the germline V gene. V lost 5 bases to trimming and J lost 3 bases; unmatched junction nucleotides: 5. This CDR3 comprises 14 residues. This chain connects TRBV11-2 to TRBJ1-2; 8 positions agree with TRBD1. Sample: peripheral blood. The sequence derives from a woman aged 25-40 years with acute or convalescent COVID-19. CDR3 region: CASSPTGQDYGYTF. In DNA form, the CDR3 reads TGTGCCAGCAGCCCTACGGGACAGGACTATGGCTACACCTTC.